This T cell receptor beta chain was captured in a study of T cells in tuberculosis. At the level of the study: T cells were selected with CD1B tetramers loaded with glucose monomycolate.

CDR1 is MDHEN and CDR2 is SYDVKM in the germline V gene. The length of the CDR3 is 16 residues. The V segment lost 6 bases and the J segment 4 bases; nucleotides outside the gene matches: 13. After thawing and overnight rest, PBMC were stained with GMM-loaded CD1B tetramer, viability dye and anti-CD3 for sorting. The CD1B tetramers carried C32 glucose monomycolate purified from Rhodococcus equi. The data were produced by immunoSEQ multiplex PCR, yet TCRdb's version contains in-frame clones alone and is incomplete. The sample lists 50,000 or so clones, around 90% seen once, with 20% to 25% in the top ten.

This receptor was taken from an adult woman with latent tuberculosis. Sequences were obtained from CD1b-GMM tetramer-negative cells sorted from PBMCs. The rearrangement links TRBV28 to TRBJ2-7; 9 bases align to TRBD2. As DNA, the CDR3 is TGTGCCAGCAGACCATCCGGGCTAGCGGGAATGTACGAGCAGTACTTC. This codes for CASRPSGLAGMYEQYF.